One and the same sample provided the 25 T cell receptor beta chains below, sequenced in a study of blood T cell repertoires in COVID-19. Assay used: immunoSEQ multiplex PCR; TCRdb lists only in-frame clones, some missing. The profile shows hundreds of thousands of clones, about 87% of them singletons. Sequenced sample: PBMCs or T cells enriched from blood (not recorded which). The receptors derive from a man in his forties in a cohort exposed to, infected with or recovered from COVID-19 (not recorded which).

The rearrangement joins TRBV5-6 to TRBJ1-1; D perhaps matches TRBD1 (5 bases). This CDR3 has 13 residues. V was pared by 5 bases and J by 1 base, with 9 bases between. Germline CDR1 reads SGHDT; CDR2 reads YYEEEE. The CDR3 spells CASRLTGNTEAFF. The CDR3 DNA sequence: TGTGCCAGCAGGCTAACAGGGAACACTGAAGCTTTCTTT.

The chain uses TRBV6-5 and TRBJ1-1, with D uncertain. Germline-derived CDR1 and CDR2 are MNHEY and SVGAGI. V lost 8 bases to trimming and J lost 1 base, with 14 bases between them. This CDR3 is 14 amino acids long. CDR3 coding DNA: TGTGCCAGCTCCGGGAAGATCGGGAACACTGAAGCTTTCTTT. Residues: CASSGKIGNTEAFF.

The CDR3 region has the DNA TGTGCCAGCAGTTTTAGCGGGAGGACCAATGAGCAGTTCTTC. This gives the protein CASSFSGRTNEQFF. The chain recombines TRBV27 with TRBJ2-1; 10 positions match TRBD2. The CDR3 contains 14 residues. Looked up from germline, CDR1 is MNHEY and CDR2 is SMNVEV (reference sequence). Germline trimming cut 3 bases from V and 6 bases from J; bases unmatched to any gene: 2.

This clone appeared a few times. The chain has TRBV5-5 and TRBJ2-3; perhaps TRBD1 as D (6 bases). The CDR3 extends over 16 amino acids. V was shortened by 4 bases and J by 0 bases, with 15 bases between the two germline ends. The germline V gene has CDR1 SGHKS and CDR2 YYEKEE (reference sequence). The CDR3 DNA reads TGTGCCAGCAGCGCCGGACAGAGCCCTAGCACAGATACGCAGTATTTT. Its translation: CASSAGQSPSTDTQYF.

V gene TRBV23-1 combines with J gene TRBJ1-5; D perhaps matches TRBD1 (5 bases). TRBV23-1 is given ORF status, its function remaining uncertain. V gave up 0 bases and J gave up 0 bases, with 12 bases separating them. The CDR3 totals 17 residues. The CDR3 bases are TGCGCCAGCAGTCAATCAAGGGTCAGGGCTAGCAATCAGCCCCAGCATTTT. Protein: CASSQSRVRASNQPQHF.

The chain carries TRBV6-5 and TRBJ1-2; TRBD1 aligns across 7 bases. The germline V gene encodes CDR1 MNHEY and CDR2 SVGAGI. The CDR3 runs to 13 residues. V lost 7 bases, J lost 2 bases, and 4 bases stayed unmatched. CDR3: CASTPTGNYGYTF. DNA of the CDR3: TGTGCCAGCACCCCGACAGGGAACTATGGCTACACCTTC.

The rearrangement links TRBV5-8 to TRBJ1-6; 8 nucleotides align to TRBD1. The V segment lost 3 bases and the J segment 8 bases; nucleotides outside the gene matches: 4. From germline, CDR1 is SGHTS and CDR2 YDEGEE. This CDR3 region has 14 residues. The CDR3: CASSSGQADSPLHF. CDR3 nucleotides: TGTGCCAGCAGCTCGGGACAGGCCGATTCACCCCTCCACTTT.

V is TRBV3-1 (or the pseudogene TRBV3-2) and J is TRBJ1-2, with 9 bases that match TRBD1. With 1 base clipped from V and 4 bases from J, the junction kept 10 bases outside the gene matches. CDR1 and CDR2 from the germline V gene are LGHDT and YNNKEL (reference sequence). The CDR3 is made up of 17 amino acids. The CDR3 loop reads CASSQVAGQGLGYGYTF. The CDR3 region has the DNA TGTGCCAGCAGCCAAGTGGCTGGACAGGGGCTCGGCTATGGCTACACCTTC.

The V and J genes are TRBV20-1 and TRBJ2-7, with D possibly TRBD2 on 5 matching bases. Per germline, CDR1 DFQATT and CDR2 SNEGSKA (reference sequence). V lost 3 bases and J 6 bases, leaving 18 bases between the germline ends. The CDR3 has 14 residues. This CDR3 is CSASTGSSSGEQYF. The CDR3 DNA follows: TGCAGTGCTAGTACGGGGAGTTCCTCGGGCGAGCAGTACTTC.

The genes are TRBV7-9 and TRBJ2-1; 8 bases agree with TRBD2. The V segment lost 0 bases and the J segment 5 bases; nucleotides outside the gene matches: 6. The CDR3 has 16 residues. Germline loops: CDR1 SEHNR, CDR2 FQNEAQ (reference sequence). In nucleotides, the CDR3 is TGTGCCAGCAGCTTAGCCTTACTAGCGGCAAACAATGAGCAGTTCTTC. Its translation is CASSLALLAANNEQFF.

The chain is built from TRBV7-6 and TRBJ2-7; 9 positions agree with TRBD2. The CDR3 runs to 16 residues. V lost 1 base and J lost 3; bases outside the gene matches: 7. The V gene's germline CDR1 is SGHVS and CDR2 FNYEAQ. CDR3 sequence reads: CASSLVSSGGIYEQYF. The DNA for the CDR3 is TGTGCCAGCAGCTTAGTGAGTAGCGGGGGAATCTACGAGCAGTACTTC.

The chain recombines TRBV3-1 (or the pseudogene TRBV3-2) with TRBJ2-1; the match to TRBD2 covers 12 bases. The V gene end was trimmed by 0 bases and the J gene end by 7 bases; junction bases not matched to a gene: 1. Germline V gives CDR1 LGHDT, CDR2 YNNKEL (reference sequence). The CDR3 length is 15 residues. The CDR3 loop reads CASSQEGTSGNEQFF. For the CDR3, the DNA is TGTGCCAGCAGCCAAGAGGGGACTAGCGGGAATGAGCAGTTCTTC.

The rearrangement uses TRBV30 and TRBJ1-1, with 8 bases matching TRBD1. With V trimmed by 7 bases and J by 11 bases, 15 bases remained unmatched. The germline V gene encodes CDR1 GTSNPN and CDR2 SVGIG (reference sequence). CDR3 length equals 13 residues. CDR3 sequence reads: CASPGQGIGGAFF. CDR3 DNA sequence: TGTGCCTCCCCCGGACAGGGTATAGGTGGGGCTTTCTTT.

The chain joins TRBV18 to TRBJ1-2; D might be TRBD1 (5 bases). V lost 8 bases and J 5 bases, leaving 15 bases between the germline ends. Germline CDR1 and CDR2: KGHSH and LQKENI. This CDR3 comprises 13 residues. The CDR3 DNA follows: TGTGCCAGCCGAACCGTCCAGGGATATGGCTACACCTTC. This gives the protein CASRTVQGYGYTF.

This clone was picked up one time. This chain connects TRBV6-6 to TRBJ2-1; 9 bases are shared with TRBD1. This CDR3 region has 14 residues. In germline, CDR1 is MNHNY, CDR2 SVGAGI (reference sequence). The trim removed 0 bases at V and 9 bases at J, leaving 3 bases unmatched. In nucleotides, the CDR3 is TGTGCCAGCAGTTACTCGGACAGGGGCAGTGAGCAGTTCTTC. Protein sequence: CASSYSDRGSEQFF.

The chain links TRBV10-3 to TRBJ1-6; 7 positions match TRBD1. This CDR3 region has 14 residues. Germline CDR1 and CDR2: ENHRY and SYGVKD. The ends lost 6 bases at V and 5 bases at J; junction bases unmatched: 4. This CDR3 reads CAIRPGQNNSPLHF. The CDR3 coding sequence is TGTGCCATCAGGCCGGGACAGAATAATTCACCCCTCCACTTT.

The chain is built from TRBV14 and TRBJ2-1; D not resolved. V was shortened by 1 base and J by 14 bases, with 15 bases between the two germline ends. Looked up from germline, CDR1 is SGHDN and CDR2 is FVKESK. The CDR3 runs 13 residues. The CDR3 nucleotides are TGTGCCAGCAGCCAAGGGGCGTCACCGCGAGAGTTCTTC. Translating it yields CASSQGASPREFF.

The chain combines TRBV11-3 with TRBJ1-5; the D gene is possibly TRBD1 (5 bases). The CDR3 is 14 residues long. The V and J ends lost 3 bases and 1 base respectively, with 7 bases between them. The germline V gene encodes CDR1 SGHNT and CDR2 YENEEA. The CDR3 DNA reads TGTGCCAGCAGCTTGCAGGGAAGCAATCAGCCCCAGCATTTT. Protein product: CASSLQGSNQPQHF.

The CDR3: CASSLRGLGEQFF. CDR3 nucleotide sequence: TGTGCCAGCAGCCTGCGAGGGCTCGGTGAGCAGTTCTTC. This chain connects TRBV9 to TRBJ2-1, with D perhaps matching TRBD2 (5 bases). This CDR3 spans 13 amino acids. Per the germline V gene, CDR1 is SGDLS and CDR2 is YYNGEE. Trimming pared 4 bases from V and 9 bases from J, leaving 14 bases between.

V usage is TRBV5-1 and J usage is TRBJ2-1; 8 nucleotides align to TRBD2. Germline loops: CDR1 SGHRS, CDR2 YFSETQ. The CDR3 runs to 15 residues. With V trimmed by 4 bases and J by 9 bases, 12 bases remained unmatched. CDR3 in amino acids: CASSLTSGPTGEQFF. CDR3 sequence (DNA): TGCGCCAGCAGCCTCACTAGCGGCCCCACCGGTGAGCAGTTCTTC.

The gene calls are TRBV30 and TRBJ1-2; D is possibly TRBD1 (6 bases). This CDR3 comprises 12 residues. Germline CDR1 is GTSNPN and CDR2 is SVGIG (reference sequence). Trimming took off 1 base at V and 4 bases at J, with 7 bases between the two ends. The CDR3 loop reads CAWSEGGYGYTF. The CDR3 DNA is TGTGCCTGGAGTGAAGGGGGCTATGGCTACACCTTC.

V and J are TRBV30 and TRBJ1-6; TRBD1 might be the D (5 bases). The CDR3 is made up of 13 amino acids. V lost 4 bases to trimming and J lost 7 bases, with 11 bases between them. From germline, CDR1 is GTSNPN and CDR2 SVGIG (reference sequence). CDR3 loop: CAWTMQGNSPLHF. The CDR3 DNA reads as TGTGCCTGGACGATGCAGGGAAATTCACCCCTCCACTTT.

Here the CDR3 DNA reads TGTGCCTGGAGTGGGGCAGCGCAGGAGCGGGCTTTCTTT. This encodes CAWSGAAQERAFF. J is TRBJ1-1 and V is TRBV30; no clear D gene. Trimming stripped 1 base from V and 11 bases from J, with 17 bases between. CDR1 GTSNPN and CDR2 SVGIG come from the germline V gene (reference sequence). CDR3 length: 13 residues. The full variable domain, with the rest looked up from reference TRBV30 and TRBJ1-1, is SQTIHQWPATLVQPVGSPLSLECTVEGTSNPNLYWYRQAAGRGLQLLFYSVGIGQISSEVPQNLSASRPQDRQFILSSKKLLLSDSGFYLCAWSGAAQERAFFGQGTRLTVV.

This chain joins TRBV28 and TRBJ2-7; 10 bases fit TRBD1. Losses at the gene ends were 2 bases for V and 5 bases for J; bases not matched to a gene: 6. This CDR3 has 15 residues. Per germline, CDR1 MDHEN and CDR2 SYDVKM. CDR3 nucleotides: TGTGCCAGCAGTTTAACCGGGACAGGGGTAAACGAGCAGTACTTC. It is translated as CASSLTGTGVNEQYF.

This sequence joins TRBV18 and TRBJ2-7; 10 nucleotides align to TRBD2. This CDR3 has 13 amino acids. J gave up 3 bases and V 6 bases, and 2 bases lay outside the gene matches. Germline V gene lookup returns CDR1 KGHSH and CDR2 LQKENI. Written as DNA, the CDR3 is TGTGCCAGCTCGGGACTAGCGTACTACGAGCAGTACTTC. Translated, it gives CASSGLAYYEQYF.